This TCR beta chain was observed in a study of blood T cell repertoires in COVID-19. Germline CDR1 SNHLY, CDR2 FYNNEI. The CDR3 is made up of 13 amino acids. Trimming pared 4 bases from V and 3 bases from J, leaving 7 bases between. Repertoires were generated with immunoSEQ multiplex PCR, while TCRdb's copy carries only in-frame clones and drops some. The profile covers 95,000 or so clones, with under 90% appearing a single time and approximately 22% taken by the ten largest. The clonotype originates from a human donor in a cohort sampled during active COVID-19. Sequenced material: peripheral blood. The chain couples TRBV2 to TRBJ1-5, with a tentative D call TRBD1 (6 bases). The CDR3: CASSGQVNQPQHF. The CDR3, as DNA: TGTGCCAGCAGTGGACAGGTCAATCAGCCCCAGCATTTT.